The clone carrying this T cell receptor beta chain was seen at least ten times. The antigen remains unidentified. Germline lookup yields CDR1 MNHNS and CDR2 SASEGT. The CDR3 contains 14 residues. V was pared by 6 bases and J by 6 bases, with 17 bases between. This sample is drawn from a study of metastatic and nonmetastatic thyroid tumors. On the study more broadly: Repertoire comparisons spanned blood and tumor or nodule tissue from malignant and benign thyroid patients.

The study, taken as a whole, reports: In both blood and tumor samples, TCR beta diversity was reported significantly higher for malignant than benign nodules.

No patient received treatment before thyroid surgery. In the source study's methods: Clinicopathological groups differed in CDR3, with these differences serving to build a distant-metastasis classifier for papillary thyroid cancer. TCRdb re-processed the PCR reads through MiXCR. The V and J calls shown here were made by TCRdb, not taken from the authors' results. The table lists about 19,000 clones, roughly 17% of them singletons. Sample: blood. The TCR originated in a male donor with papillary thyroid cancer or a benign thyroid nodule (not recorded which). Some clones in this sample may be carry-over from other donors' samples. J is TRBJ1-2 and V is TRBV6-1; D remains unclear. The DNA for the CDR3 is TGTGCCAGCAGGAACGCGGCGGGTTTGCATGGCTACACCTTC. Protein product: CASRNAAGLHGYTF.